This passage covers 5 T cell receptor beta chains from one sample sequenced in a study of blood T cells in healthy people across ages. Primed by a sample-barcoded 5' primer and a J-beta primer mix, a second PCR proceeded for about 7 to 11 cycles. MiXCR was run by TCRdb on the 5' RACE reads, yielding one entry per CDR3 protein. The sample has 800,000 to 1,300,000 distinct CDR3 sequences; about 23% are singletons. This sample also belongs to another study, concerning T cells of mothers and their children.

The sequencing sample was made of blood. These receptors were taken from a girl aged 2 to 10 in good health.

This sequence joins TRBV9 and TRBJ2-6, with D perhaps matching TRBD1 (5 bases). V shed 4 bases and J shed 0 bases, with 11 bases lying between them. The CDR3 has 16 residues. CDR1 and CDR2 (germline): SGDLS, YYNGEE. CDR3: CASSLRQYSGANVLTF. The CDR3 region has the DNA TGTGCCAGCAGCTTAAGACAGTACTCTGGGGCCAACGTCCTGACTTTC.

This chain connects TRBV29-1 to TRBJ1-1; D gene unclear. Germline V CDR1 and CDR2: SQVTM, ANQGSEA. Trimming stripped 4 bases from V and 1 base from J, with 7 bases between. There are 12 residues in the CDR3. CDR3 bases: TGCAGCGTTGTATCCACGAACACTGAAGCTTTCTTT. As protein: CSVVSTNTEAFF.

The rearrangement links TRBV20-1 to TRBJ2-1; 8 bases are shared with TRBD2. Germline-derived CDR1 and CDR2 are DFQATT and SNEGSKA (reference sequence). The CDR3 covers 16 residues. Unmatched junction bases numbered 16, after V lost 3 bases and J lost 9 bases. The CDR3 DNA reads as TGCAGTGCTAGTCCGGAGGTCCTGCGGGAGGAGTCTGAGCAGTTCTTC. Amino acid sequence: CSASPEVLREESEQFF.

The rearrangement uses TRBV14 and TRBJ1-4; TRBD1 is a possible D gene (6 bases). V dropped 4 bases and J dropped 0 bases, with 15 bases sitting between them. CDR3 length: 17 amino acids. Germline loops: CDR1 SGHDN, CDR2 FVKESK. The CDR3 DNA follows: TGTGCCAGCAGCCCTCCTCCCCGACAGGCAACTAATGAAAAACTGTTTTTT. Translated: CASSPPPRQATNEKLFF.

This clonotype has just a few counts. CDR3 DNA: TGTGCCACCTATAGCGTCTCCTACGAGCAGTACTTC. Translation gives CATYSVSYEQYF. The V gene is TRBV28, the J gene TRBJ2-7, with a weak D call TRBD2 (5 bases). The CDR3 is 12 residues long. The germline gives CDR1 MDHEN, CDR2 SYDVKM. Trimming removed 10 bases from V and 0 bases from J, with 10 bases in between.